Each of the 29 T cell receptor beta chains below was sequenced from the same sample in a study of T cells in narcolepsy. The table came from immunoSEQ multiplex PCR; TCRdb's copy has only in-frame clones and leaves some out. The sample shows just over 40,000 clones, approximately 89% of them seen only once. The sample was CD45RA- memory CD4+ T cells from PBMCs. The receptors derive from a human donor with narcolepsy.

The V and J genes are TRBV7-8 and TRBJ1-4; D remains unclear. This CDR3 spans 12 amino acids. Trimming took off 1 base at V and 13 bases at J, with 10 bases between the two ends. Germline CDR1 and CDR2: SGHVS and FQNEAQ. CDR3 residues: CASSLVNKRLFF. CDR3 DNA sequence: TGTGCCAGCAGCTTAGTAAATAAGCGACTGTTTTTT.

This clone was recorded once. The chain carries TRBV10-3 and TRBJ2-7; TRBD1 aligns across 7 bases. The CDR3 has 17 amino acids. V was pared by 0 bases and J by 3 bases, with 11 bases of the junction left unmatched. In germline, CDR1 is ENHRY, CDR2 SYGVKD. The CDR3, as DNA: TGTGCCATCAGTGAGTCCGGTAACAGGGGCCGAAACTACGAGCAGTACTTC. This codes for CAISESGNRGRNYEQYF.

The V and J genes are TRBV5-4 and TRBJ2-5, with TRBD2 identical over 11 bases. Germline CDR1 SGHNT, CDR2 YYREEE (reference sequence). The CDR3 runs 14 residues. The junction had 2 bases not matched to a gene; V was cut back by 3 bases and J by 4 bases. The CDR3 DNA is TGTGCCAGCAGCTCCGGACTAGCGGGAGAGACCCAGTACTTC. Translation gives CASSSGLAGETQYF.

This chain uses TRBV6-5 with TRBJ2-7; 8 bases map to TRBD1. Germline loops: CDR1 MNHEY, CDR2 SVGAGI. This CDR3 region has 13 residues. Unmatched junction bases numbered 10, after V lost 6 bases and J lost 9 bases. The DNA of the CDR3 is TGTGCCAGCAGGGATGGGACAGGCTTCTGGCAGTACTTC. Protein product: CASRDGTGFWQYF.

Here the CDR3 DNA reads TGCGCCAGCAGCCACTCACAGGGGTACGAGCAGTACTTC. Encoded protein: CASSHSQGYEQYF. This chain links TRBV5-1 with TRBJ2-7, with 7 nucleotides matching TRBD1. Germline V CDR1 and CDR2: SGHRS, YFSETQ. The trim removed 4 bases at V and 4 bases at J, leaving 5 bases unmatched. This CDR3 is built from 13 residues.

This rearrangement joins TRBV9 to TRBJ2-3, with D unclear. V was trimmed by 4 bases and J by 6 bases, leaving 12 bases between them. Germline V gives CDR1 SGDLS, CDR2 YYNGEE. The CDR3 runs to 13 residues. The DNA of the CDR3 is TGTGCCAGCAGCCTTCTTATGAGGGATACGCAGTATTTT. Protein sequence: CASSLLMRDTQYF.

This clone was seen just once. The gene calls are TRBV25-1 and TRBJ2-7, with D possibly matching TRBD1 (6 bases). The CDR3 length is 12 residues. Germline CDR1 MGHDK, CDR2 SYGVNS. V was cut by 11 bases and J by 5 bases, with 16 bases left in between. CDR3 sequence (DNA): TGTGCCCGAGAACAGGGTAGCGACGAGCAGTACTTC. This sequence encodes CAREQGSDEQYF.

The chain joins TRBV6-5 to TRBJ1-4; D may be TRBD1 (5 bases). In germline, CDR1 is MNHEY, CDR2 SVGAGI. CDR3 length: 14 residues. V was clipped by 5 bases and J by 8 bases, with 15 bases between them. The CDR3 DNA follows: TGTGCCAGCAGTAACCAGGGAGGAGGGGAAAAACTGTTTTTT. Protein product: CASSNQGGGEKLFF.

This clone was observed once. The chain joins TRBV2 to TRBJ1-1; no firm D call. The V end was cut by 2 bases, the J end by 8 bases, with 6 bases between. Germline CDR1 SNHLY, CDR2 FYNNEI. This CDR3 contains 11 residues. The CDR3 bases are TGTGCCAGCAGTGAAACGTGGGAAGCTTTCTTT. This encodes CASSETWEAFF.

The chain carries TRBV27 and TRBJ2-7, with 9 bases that match TRBD1. Trimming cost V 6 bases and J 0 bases; bases outside gene matches: 6. The CDR3 is 15 residues long. Germline V CDR1 and CDR2: MNHEY, SMNVEV (reference sequence). The CDR3 region has the DNA TGTGCCAGCAGCTCAACAGGGGGCAACTCCTACGAGCAGTACTTC. Translating gives CASSSTGGNSYEQYF.

The chain combines TRBV30 with TRBJ2-7, with D possibly matching TRBD1 (6 bases). CDR1 GTSNPN and CDR2 SVGIG come from the germline V gene (reference sequence). The V and J ends lost 2 bases and 6 bases respectively, with 29 bases between them. There are 18 residues in the CDR3. This CDR3 is CAWSLGAIQGRDGCEQYF. The CDR3 DNA follows: TGTGCCTGGAGTCTAGGCGCAATCCAGGGGCGCGACGGCTGCGAGCAGTACTTC.

This clone is termed medium-sized (0.01 to 0.1%). The rearrangement uses TRBV5-1 and TRBJ1-2; D gene uncertain. CDR1 SGHRS and CDR2 YFSETQ come from the germline V gene. The CDR3 consists of 14 residues. V lost 7 bases and J lost 6, with 19 bases in between. The CDR3 nucleotides read TGCGCCAGCGCGGGCGTCGGGGTAGGCAATGGCTACACCTTC. Amino acid sequence: CASAGVGVGNGYTF.

The chain recombines TRBV19 with TRBJ1-3; D remains ambiguous. Germline CDR1 and CDR2: LNHDA and SQIVND (reference sequence). The CDR3 totals 13 residues. V lost 10 bases to trimming and J lost 0 bases, with 10 bases between them. Here the CDR3 DNA reads TGTGCCACCACAACCTTCTCTGGAAACACCATATATTTT. Its protein product is CATTTFSGNTIYF.

The chain combines TRBV18 with TRBJ2-7; 8 bases line up with TRBD2. The V and J ends lost 3 bases and 3 bases, in that order; junction bases with no gene match: 7. Germline V gene data show CDR1 as KGHSH and CDR2 as LQKENI. The CDR3 contains 15 residues. The CDR3 here is CASSPVSGSLYEQYF. In DNA form, the CDR3 reads TGTGCCAGCTCACCTGTGAGCGGGAGTCTCTACGAGCAGTACTTC. The full variable domain, rest sourced from reference TRBV18 and TRBJ2-7, is NAGVMQNPRHLVRRRGQEARLRCSPMKGHSHVYWYRQLPEEGLKFMVYLQKENIIDESGMPKERFSAEFPKEGPSILRIQQVVRGDSAAYFCASSPVSGSLYEQYFGPGTRLTVT.

The chain employs TRBV5-1 and TRBJ2-3; 8 positions match TRBD2. This CDR3 is built from 14 residues. Germline V gene lookup returns CDR1 SGHRS and CDR2 YFSETQ. V lost 4 bases and J lost 5; bases outside the gene matches: 6. This chain's CDR3 is CASSRSGALDTQYF. CDR3 sequence (DNA): TGCGCCAGCAGCCGTAGCGGGGCACTAGATACGCAGTATTTT. The variable domain in full, completed from reference TRBV5-1 and TRBJ2-3, reads KAGVTQTPRYLIKTRGQQVTLSCSPISGHRSVSWYQQTPGQGLQFLFEYFSETQRNKGNFPGRFSGRQFSNSRSEMNVSTLELGDSALYLCASSRSGALDTQYFGPGTRLTVL.

V gene TRBV7-9 combines with J gene TRBJ1-5; D gene uncertain. The CDR3 sequence is 14 residues long. V lost 1 base to trimming and J lost 5 bases, with 9 bases between them. Germline V gives CDR1 SEHNR, CDR2 FQNEAQ (reference sequence). The DNA of the CDR3 is TGTGCCAGCAGCTTAGACCGGGGAGATCAGCCCCAGCATTTT. This sequence encodes CASSLDRGDQPQHF.

Written as DNA, the CDR3 is TGTGCCAGCACCGAGAGGGGGTCTGGAAACACCATATATTTT. This encodes CASTERGSGNTIYF. The chain employs TRBV5-4 and TRBJ1-3; the D gene is possibly TRBD1 (6 bases). Trimming shortened V by 6 bases and J by 1 base, and 11 bases separated the two germline ends. Germline V lookup: CDR1 SGHNT, CDR2 YYREEE (reference sequence). The CDR3 runs to 14 residues.

This chain uses TRBV5-6 with TRBJ2-3; D is unresolved. The germline gives CDR1 SGHDT, CDR2 YYEEEE. The CDR3 sequence is 12 residues long. V was cut by 4 bases and J by 5 bases, with 8 bases left in between. The CDR3 DNA sequence: TGTGCCAGCAGCGTTGCTTTAGATACGCAGTATTTT. Translated, it gives CASSVALDTQYF.

The rearrangement links TRBV5-1 to TRBJ2-1; the match to TRBD2 covers 7 bases. Looked up from germline, CDR1 is SGHRS and CDR2 is YFSETQ. The CDR3 contains 14 residues. V shed 5 bases and J 5 bases; nucleotides not matched to a gene: 7. CDR3 residues: CASSVEGTNNEQFF. Here the CDR3 DNA reads TGCGCCAGCAGTGTGGAGGGGACTAACAATGAGCAGTTCTTC.

The rearrangement uses TRBV5-1 and TRBJ2-5; 11 bases align to TRBD1. CDR1 and CDR2 (germline): SGHRS, YFSETQ. With 0 bases clipped from V and 4 bases from J, the junction kept 2 bases outside the gene matches. The CDR3 is 15 residues long. In nucleotides, the CDR3 is TGCGCCAGCAGCTTGGCTGGGACAGGGGGAGAGACCCAGTACTTC. Residues: CASSLAGTGGETQYF.

In the case of this clone: Germline is not matched at one junction end, which may reflect a read error. This specimen includes other DNA sequences encoding the same CDR3. The chain has TRBV6-5 and TRBJ1-2; 9 bases align to TRBD1. Germline CDR1 and CDR2: MNHEY and SVGAGI. CDR3 length: 15 amino acids. CDR3 sequence: CASIALQGANYGYTF. The CDR3 DNA follows: TGTGCCAGCATCGCACTACAGGGGGCTAACTATGGCTATACCTTC.

V is TRBV19 and J is TRBJ2-5; weak D call: TRBD1 (5 bases). The tail of the sequence fits TRBJ2-7 better, so the J call may be wrong. Germline CDR1 is LNHDA and CDR2 is SQIVND (reference sequence). This CDR3 has 16 amino acids. The chain's CDR3 is CASSRSIGESSYEQYF. The CDR3 DNA sequence: TGTGCCAGTAGTCGTAGTATAGGGGAAAGCTCCTACGAGCAGTACTTC.

The gene calls are TRBV5-4 and TRBJ2-5, with TRBD1 identical over 8 bases. V lost 4 bases and J lost 2; bases outside the gene matches: 7. Germline assignment: CDR1 SGHNT and CDR2 YYREEE (reference sequence). CDR3 size: 15 residues. CDR3 DNA: TGTGCCAGCAGCCTCCGACAGGGGTTACAAGAGACCCAGTACTTC. It is translated as CASSLRQGLQETQYF.

This clone was seen a handful of times. CDR3 DNA sequence: TGCGCCAGCAGCCTTACTCGCGGGAGGGTAACCGGGGAGCTGTTTTTT. Amino acid sequence: CASSLTRGRVTGELFF. The chain joins TRBV5-1 to TRBJ2-2, with 9 bases that match TRBD2. The CDR3 consists of 16 residues. Germline V gene data show CDR1 as SGHRS and CDR2 as YFSETQ. With 4 bases clipped from V and 5 bases from J, the junction kept 9 bases outside the gene matches.

The genes are TRBV14 and TRBJ1-1, with a weak D call TRBD1 (5 bases). The CDR3 runs 15 residues. Looked up from germline, CDR1 is SGHDN and CDR2 is FVKESK. Between the trimmed V and J ends, which lost 4 bases and 5 bases, there was a span of 17 bases. DNA of the CDR3: TGTGCCAGCAGCCTCTCTGCAGGGCCGGAGACTGAAGCTTTCTTT. Translation gives CASSLSAGPETEAFF.

The chain couples TRBV11-3 to TRBJ2-1, with 14 bases matching TRBD2. Germline-derived CDR1 and CDR2 are SGHNT and YENEEA. CDR3 length: 18 residues. V dropped 2 bases and J dropped 0; count of bases not matched to a gene: 3. The CDR3 nucleotides are TGTGCCAGCAGCTTACGAGGACTAGCGGGGGGCTCCTACAATGAGCAGTTCTTC. Translation: CASSLRGLAGGSYNEQFF.

V is TRBV27 and J is TRBJ2-3; D assignment may be TRBD1 or TRBD2 (5 bases each). The V gene lost 6 bases and the J gene lost 0 bases, with 10 bases spanning the gap. CDR1 and CDR2 (germline): MNHEY, SMNVEV (reference sequence). The CDR3 is 14 residues long. The CDR3: CASRNRDSTDTQYF. The CDR3 DNA is TGTGCCAGCAGAAACCGGGACAGCACAGATACGCAGTATTTT.

This clone was detected only once. V gene TRBV7-6 combines with J gene TRBJ1-4; 10 nucleotides align to TRBD1. CDR3 length equals 14 residues. CDR1 and CDR2 from the germline V gene are SGHVS and FNYEAQ. The V and J ends lost 5 bases and 5 bases, in that order; junction bases with no gene match: 2. The CDR3 DNA sequence: TGTGCCAGCAGCCAGGGACAGGGGAATGAAAAACTGTTTTTT. This gives the protein CASSQGQGNEKLFF. The whole variable domain, filled in from reference TRBV7-6 and TRBJ1-4, reads GAGVSQSPRYKVTKRGQDVALRCDPISGHVSLYWYRQALGQGPEFLTYFNYEAQQDKSGLPNDRFSAERPEGSISTLTIQRTEQRDSAMYRCASSQGQGNEKLFFGSGTQLSVL.

Written as DNA, the CDR3 is TGTGCCACCAGCAGAGATATCACTAGCTCCAAGGAGCTGTTTTTT. Amino acid sequence: CATSRDITSSKELFF. The chain carries TRBV15 and TRBJ2-2; a possible D gene is TRBD2 (6 bases). This CDR3 contains 15 residues. V gave up 0 bases and J gave up 10 bases, with 15 bases separating them. The V gene's germline CDR1 is LNHNV and CDR2 YYDKDF (reference sequence).